This TCR beta chain was documented in a study of T cell changes during pregnancy in multiple sclerosis (dated by TCRdb to the late 2010s). For the wider study: In women with multiple sclerosis, the researchers looked at how the T cell repertoire shifted as pregnancy progressed.

CDR1 is given as MNHEY and CDR2 as SVGAGI, both from the germline V gene. The germline ends are 4 bases apart after V is trimmed by 5 bases and J by 3 bases. The CDR3 starts with the cysteine, ends with the phenylalanine, and has 11 residues. Just the 33-base CDR3 DNA is kept, in frame starting at base 1. The library came from the immunoSEQ multiplex PCR assay. The immuneACCESS repertoire file appears here via TCRdb, limited to in-frame rearrangements. These files lack a portion of the clones; in checked studies, under half of the deficit traces to unresolved V genes, and the cause of the others is not known. The sample data list 45,000 to 70,000 clones, and about 90% of these were observed just once. In total, the top ten clones hold approximately 2.8% of the sample. To note about this clone: Its target antigen remains unknown. No much larger clonotype is one base removed from it; base qualities were not supplied.

The sequencing used peripheral blood, collected in the third trimester of pregnancy. The chain was built from TRBV6-5 and TRBJ1-1, with the D gene uncertain. This clonotype originated in a female donor in good health, enrolled as a control in a pregnancy study. For the CDR3, the sequence is CASSLYTEAFF. The nucleotide sequence is given as TGTGCCAGCAGTCTTTACACTGAAGCTTTCTTT.